A selection of T cell receptor beta chains follows, all from one sample in a study of blood T cell repertoires in COVID-19. TCRdb's copy holds only in-frame clones and misses some; the assay was immunoSEQ multiplex PCR. The sample consists of 100,000 to 150,000 clones, 70% to 90% of them appearing once. The specimen sequenced was peripheral blood. All receptors come from a woman aged 55-69 years with acute or convalescent COVID-19. Each CDR3 is given without its conserved first and last residue. The D gene is left open where the match is weak.

V | D | CDR3
TRBV7-8 | TRBD1 | ASSLESRGQGGYT
TRBV15 | NA | ATSRDISGNTIY
TRBV5-6 | NA | ASSFGDWQF
TRBV29-1 | TRBD2 | SVAEREYEQY
TRBV6-5 | TRBD1 | ASSLWTGNNYGYT
TRBV7-9 | NA | ASSPIALPNYGYT
TRBV18 | NA | ASSPFAPIDRIFTDTQY
TRBV27 | NA | ASSRQGSEKLF
TRBV5-8 | TRBD1 | ASSFGQGPTDTQY
TRBV10-1 | TRBD1 | ASSKTGSAETQY
TRBV7-9 | TRBD1 | ASSLARWDRGEMNTEAF
TRBV18 | TRBD2 | ASSPLAGVVNEQF
TRBV15 | TRBD2 | ATSRVDSGREKQF
TRBV9 | TRBD1 | ASSVDGTDYGYT
TRBV6-1 | NA | ASSEGAAVTGELF
TRBV11-3 | NA | ASSGQTGISGNTIY
TRBV30 | TRBD2 | AWSAGVAGGPYNEQF
TRBV27 | TRBD2 | ASSLRLAGPGELF
TRBV10-1 | NA | ASSEDSSSGNTIY
TRBV5-4 | TRBD1 | ASSPDRVHGYT
TRBV10-1 | TRBD1 | ASSSGGTEAF
TRBV7-2 | NA | ASSLRGVPTDTQY
TRBV7-2 | NA | ASSLTRAGTDTQY
TRBV29-1 | NA | SVQPGRGGTDTQY
TRBV28 | TRBD1 | ASSIPGQNNEQF
TRBV6-5 | TRBD1 | ASSYTGQGNGYT
TRBV3-1/TRBV3-2 | TRBD1 | ATAPGQNYEQY
TRBV3-1/TRBV3-2 | TRBD2 | ASSPRTSGAYEQY
TRBV18 | NA | ASSSGHEGGYT
TRBV28 | TRBD1 | ASDRVDSPLH
TRBV12-3/TRBV12-4 | NA | ASSPGTLKTF
TRBV2 | TRBD2 | ASIRAGGSYNEQF
TRBV19 | NA | ASTSTGRFNEQF
TRBV28 | TRBD2 | ASRGLAGNTDTQY
TRBV10-2 | TRBD1 | ASNDRDGQPQH
TRBV4-2 | NA | ASSQASGSYNSPLH
TRBV9 | TRBD2 | ASSVDGLAANEQF
TRBV6-5 | NA | ASSRTLQNEKLF
TRBV9 | TRBD1 | ASSVGGQGHEQF
TRBV2 | NA | ASGIGANYGYT
TRBV30 | TRBD1 | SARGHSGNTIY
TRBV6-5 | NA | ASRTSYNSPLH
TRBV7-2 | NA | ASSFPGQGEAF
TRBV5-4 | NA | ASSLYGTDTQY